These T cell receptor beta chains were read from a single sample in a study of T-cell memory formation after mild COVID-19. TCRdb analysed the 5' RACE reads with MiXCR anew, one entry per CDR3 protein. Found here are around 430,000 distinct CDR3 sequences, 16% of them singletons; the top ten hold about 22%. Source material: PBMCs or a T cell subset sorted from them (not recorded which). The receptors were sampled from a man in his late teens or twenties who had mild COVID-19 (a few samples of this study predate the infection). Cell type and time point are not known. Both conserved end residues are part of each CDR3. A D gene is named only where the DNA matches it firmly. Clone size is shown for a subset of rows, as once, few, many or a class of expanded clone.

v_gene: TRBV12-3/TRBV12-4; d_gene: TRBD1; j_gene: TRBJ1-1; abundance: few; CDR3nt: TGTGCCAGCAGCTACAGGGGGCGAATGAACACTGAAGCTTTCTTT; CDR3aa: CASSYRGRMNTEAFF
v_gene: TRBV5-1; d_gene: .; j_gene: TRBJ1-2; abundance: .; CDR3nt: TGCGCCAGCAGCCGCGCGGACTCTCCTAACTATGGCTACACCTTC; CDR3aa: CASSRADSPNYGYTF
v_gene: TRBV6-5; d_gene: .; j_gene: TRBJ1-2; abundance: .; CDR3nt: TGTGCCAGCAGCCAACCCCAGGGAGATGGCTACACCTTC; CDR3aa: CASSQPQGDGYTF
v_gene: TRBV14; d_gene: TRBD1; j_gene: TRBJ1-6; abundance: .; CDR3nt: TGTGCCAGCAGCCAAGATCCGGGGGCGGCGACAGGGCCCCTTTCACCCCTCCACTTT; CDR3aa: CASSQDPGAATGPLSPLHF
v_gene: TRBV7-9; d_gene: TRBD1; j_gene: TRBJ1-5; abundance: .; CDR3nt: TGTGCCAGCACCACAGGGGGGCAGCCCCAGCATTTT; CDR3aa: CASTTGGQPQHF
v_gene: TRBV20-1; d_gene: TRBD2; j_gene: TRBJ2-3; abundance: many; CDR3nt: TGCAGTAAGACGGGGGGGCCCACAGATACGCAGTATTTT; CDR3aa: CSKTGGPTDTQYF
v_gene: TRBV5-1; d_gene: TRBD1; j_gene: TRBJ1-2; abundance: .; CDR3nt: TGCGCCAGCAGCTTGGACCATACAGGGGTGAATGGCTACACCTTC; CDR3aa: CASSLDHTGVNGYTF
v_gene: TRBV9; d_gene: TRBD1; j_gene: TRBJ1-1; abundance: few; CDR3nt: TGTGCCAGCAGCGTAGGGGGGACAGCCGACACTGAAGCTTTCTTT; CDR3aa: CASSVGGTADTEAFF
v_gene: TRBV29-1; d_gene: .; j_gene: TRBJ1-1; abundance: few; CDR3nt: TGCAGCGTTGCTACTCTATTGAACACTGAAGCTTTCTTT; CDR3aa: CSVATLLNTEAFF
v_gene: TRBV9; d_gene: .; j_gene: TRBJ2-3; abundance: once; CDR3nt: TGTGCCAGCAGCGTAGTGCCAGCGACAGATACGCAGTATTTT; CDR3aa: CASSVVPATDTQYF
v_gene: TRBV2; d_gene: TRBD1; j_gene: TRBJ2-1; abundance: few; CDR3nt: TGTGCCAGCAGTGTGAGGACAGGGGGCGATGAGCAGTTCTTC; CDR3aa: CASSVRTGGDEQFF
v_gene: TRBV14; d_gene: TRBD1; j_gene: TRBJ2-7; abundance: .; CDR3nt: TGTGCCAGCAGCCGACGACAGGGGAGCTCCTACGAGCAGTACTTC; CDR3aa: CASSRRQGSSYEQYF
v_gene: TRBV7-2; d_gene: .; j_gene: TRBJ2-5; abundance: few; CDR3nt: TGTGCCAGCAGCTCGACTAGGGCAGAGACCCAGTACTTC; CDR3aa: CASSSTRAETQYF
v_gene: TRBV7-2; d_gene: .; j_gene: TRBJ2-3; abundance: few; CDR3nt: TGTGCCAGCAGGGTACAGGGTTGGGATACGCAGTATTTT; CDR3aa: CASRVQGWDTQYF
v_gene: TRBV27; d_gene: .; j_gene: TRBJ2-7; abundance: .; CDR3nt: TGTGCCAGCAGTCCCCTAACAGGACAGTACGAGCAGTACTTC; CDR3aa: CASSPLTGQYEQYF
v_gene: TRBV5-1; d_gene: TRBD2; j_gene: TRBJ2-1; abundance: .; CDR3nt: TGCGCCAGCAGCGGACGGGGGGGCCCCTACAATGAGCAGTTCTTC; CDR3aa: CASSGRGGPYNEQFF
v_gene: TRBV3-1; d_gene: .; j_gene: TRBJ2-2; abundance: many; CDR3nt: TGTGCCAGCAGCCAAGGTAGTGGCACCGGGGAGCTGTTTTTT; CDR3aa: CASSQGSGTGELFF
v_gene: TRBV7-2; d_gene: .; j_gene: TRBJ1-3; abundance: .; CDR3nt: TGTGCCAGCAGCTTAGCCTTGGGACAAATCTCTGGAAACACCATATATTTT; CDR3aa: CASSLALGQISGNTIYF
v_gene: TRBV7-3; d_gene: .; j_gene: TRBJ1-1; abundance: .; CDR3nt: TGTGCCAGCAGCTTAACTAAGGCGAACACTGAAGCTTTCTTT; CDR3aa: CASSLTKANTEAFF
v_gene: TRBV7-2; d_gene: .; j_gene: TRBJ1-1; abundance: .; CDR3nt: TGTGCCAGCAGCTTAGGAGACAGCCTTGAAGCTTTCTTT; CDR3aa: CASSLGDSLEAFF
v_gene: TRBV4-1; d_gene: .; j_gene: TRBJ1-1; abundance: few; CDR3nt: TGCGCCAGCAGCCAGGTCCAGGAGGGTAGCACTGAAGCTTTCTTT; CDR3aa: CASSQVQEGSTEAFF
v_gene: TRBV9; d_gene: .; j_gene: TRBJ1-2; abundance: few; CDR3nt: TGTGCCAGCAGTGCCGTGGGTCCCTATGGCTACACCTTC; CDR3aa: CASSAVGPYGYTF
v_gene: TRBV29-1; d_gene: .; j_gene: TRBJ1-1; abundance: few; CDR3nt: TGCAGCGTTGAAATAAGGAACACTGAAGCTTTCTTT; CDR3aa: CSVEIRNTEAFF
v_gene: TRBV11-2; d_gene: TRBD2; j_gene: TRBJ2-7; abundance: .; CDR3nt: TGTGCCAGCAGCTGGACGGGACTAGCGGGGGTTCTCTCCTACGAGCAGTACTTC; CDR3aa: CASSWTGLAGVLSYEQYF
v_gene: TRBV4-1; d_gene: .; j_gene: TRBJ2-3; abundance: .; CDR3nt: TGCGCCAGCAGCCAAGGAATCGCAGATACGCAGTATTTT; CDR3aa: CASSQGIADTQYF
v_gene: TRBV4-3; d_gene: .; j_gene: TRBJ2-3; abundance: .; CDR3nt: TGCGCCAGCAGCCAAGAAAGCGTTAGCACAGATACGCAGTATTTT; CDR3aa: CASSQESVSTDTQYF
v_gene: TRBV9; d_gene: .; j_gene: TRBJ2-3; abundance: .; CDR3nt: TGTGCCAGCAGCGTAGAAGGGGAGGGCACAGATACGCAGTATTTT; CDR3aa: CASSVEGEGTDTQYF
v_gene: TRBV27; d_gene: TRBD1; j_gene: TRBJ1-1; abundance: .; CDR3nt: TGTGCCAGCAGTATCCTGGGACAGGCCAGCACTGAAGCTTTCTTT; CDR3aa: CASSILGQASTEAFF
v_gene: TRBV7-9; d_gene: TRBD2; j_gene: TRBJ2-2; abundance: few; CDR3nt: TGTGCCAGCAGCTCTAACTCGGGGGGGCTCACCGGGGAGCTGTTTTTT; CDR3aa: CASSSNSGGLTGELFF
v_gene: TRBV27; d_gene: .; j_gene: TRBJ2-3; abundance: few; CDR3nt: TGTGCCAGCAGTAGAAACCCTCAGGCAGATACGCAGTATTTT; CDR3aa: CASSRNPQADTQYF
v_gene: TRBV12-3/TRBV12-4; d_gene: TRBD1; j_gene: TRBJ1-2; abundance: .; CDR3nt: TGTGCCCGGGGGGGGGACAGGGTCTATGGCTACACCTTC; CDR3aa: CARGGDRVYGYTF
v_gene: TRBV3-1; d_gene: TRBD2; j_gene: TRBJ2-3; abundance: few; CDR3nt: TGTGCCAGCAGTTCAAGTCCGACTAGCGGCACAGATACGCAGTATTTT; CDR3aa: CASSSSPTSGTDTQYF
v_gene: TRBV5-4; d_gene: TRBD1; j_gene: TRBJ1-1; abundance: few; CDR3nt: TGTGCCAGCAGCCCAGGGGGATATGATACTGAAGCTTTCTTT; CDR3aa: CASSPGGYDTEAFF
v_gene: TRBV4-1; d_gene: .; j_gene: TRBJ2-2; abundance: .; CDR3nt: TGCGCCAGCAGCCAAGCCACCGGGACTCTCAACACCGGGGAGCTGTTTTTT; CDR3aa: CASSQATGTLNTGELFF
v_gene: TRBV5-6; d_gene: TRBD2; j_gene: TRBJ2-1; abundance: few; CDR3nt: TGTGCCAGCAGCTTACGGGGGGGGAAGCAGTTCTTC; CDR3aa: CASSLRGGKQFF
v_gene: TRBV4-2; d_gene: TRBD1; j_gene: TRBJ2-2; abundance: few; CDR3nt: TGTGCCAGCAGCGAAGGGGGACAGTTCACCGGGGAGCTGTTTTTT; CDR3aa: CASSEGGQFTGELFF
v_gene: TRBV14; d_gene: .; j_gene: TRBJ1-2; abundance: few; CDR3nt: TGTGCCAGCAGCCAGGGGCCCACCTATGGCTACACCTTC; CDR3aa: CASSQGPTYGYTF
v_gene: TRBV9; d_gene: .; j_gene: TRBJ2-3; abundance: once; CDR3nt: TGTGCCAGCAGCGTAGAGGGGTTACGCACAGATACGCAGTATTTT; CDR3aa: CASSVEGLRTDTQYF
v_gene: TRBV20-1; d_gene: .; j_gene: TRBJ1-2; abundance: .; CDR3nt: TGCAGTGCTAGAGTTTGGCAGCCGGATGGCTACACCTTC; CDR3aa: CSARVWQPDGYTF
v_gene: TRBV4-1; d_gene: .; j_gene: TRBJ2-3; abundance: few; CDR3nt: TGCGCCAGCAGCCAAGGGGAGGGCACAGATACGCAGTATTTT; CDR3aa: CASSQGEGTDTQYF
v_gene: TRBV7-2; d_gene: .; j_gene: TRBJ2-1; abundance: .; CDR3nt: TGTGCCAGCATCCTATCTAGCCGTCCCAACAATGAGCAGTTCTTC; CDR3aa: CASILSSRPNNEQFF
v_gene: TRBV6-2/TRBV6-3; d_gene: TRBD1; j_gene: TRBJ2-2; abundance: few; CDR3nt: TGTGCCAGCGCGGGACAGGGGGCCGGGGAGCTGTTTTTT; CDR3aa: CASAGQGAGELFF
v_gene: TRBV7-2; d_gene: .; j_gene: TRBJ1-1; abundance: few; CDR3nt: TGTGCCAGCAGCTTACACCAGCGGGGCACTGAAGCTTTCTTT; CDR3aa: CASSLHQRGTEAFF
v_gene: TRBV2; d_gene: .; j_gene: TRBJ2-5; abundance: few; CDR3nt: TGTGCCAGCGGGAGGCAGCCCGGAGAGACCCAGTACTTC; CDR3aa: CASGRQPGETQYF